This TCR beta chain came from a study of shared clonotypes between healthy human individuals. Assay used: immunoSEQ multiplex PCR; TCRdb lists only in-frame clones, some missing. There are 1,500,000 or so clones in the sample; approximately 98.5% occur only once, and under 0.45% lies in the top ten. With V trimmed by 1 base and J by 4 bases, 5 bases remained unmatched. The germline CDR1 and CDR2 sequences are SGHTA and FQGNSA. This CDR3 has 15 residues. This chain joins TRBV7-2 and TRBJ1-2; 8 bases are shared with TRBD1. Source material: naive CD4+ T cells sorted from blood. Subset described: CD45RA+ positively selected. This TCR was recovered from a man aged 25 to 45 in good health. CDR3 nucleotides: TGTGCCAGCAGCTTAGAGGGGACAGGCGTCTATGGCTACACCTTC. Protein: CASSLEGTGVYGYTF.